Shown below are 11 T cell receptor beta chains from a single sample sequenced in a study of T cell responses to AZD1222 COVID-19 vaccine. Assay used: immunoSEQ multiplex PCR; TCRdb lists only in-frame clones, some missing. This sample has about 150,000 clones, with approximately 92% found just once. The sample was peripheral blood, taken on day 0 of AZD1222 vaccination. These receptors came from an adult in good health.

V and J are TRBV24-1 and TRBJ2-1, with 7 bases lining up with TRBD2. The junction had 11 bases not matched to a gene; V was cut back by 6 bases and J by 10 bases. The CDR3 sequence is 14 residues long. Per the germline V gene, CDR1 is KGHDR and CDR2 is SFDVKD. CDR3 nucleotide sequence: TGTGCCACCAGTTCTAGCGGAACTTGGAAAGAGCAGTTCTTC. The encoded protein is CATSSSGTWKEQFF.

V usage is TRBV5-6 and J usage is TRBJ1-1; possibly TRBD1 for D (5 bases). With 5 bases removed from V and 11 bases from J, the gap between germline ends came to 13 bases. The V gene's germline CDR1 is SGHDT and CDR2 YYEEEE. The CDR3 is made up of 11 amino acids. The CDR3 coding sequence is TGTGCCAGCAGGCTGGGCAGGGACGCTTTCTTT. It yields the protein CASRLGRDAFF.

In its sample, this clone was seen once. The chain has TRBV6-4 and TRBJ2-2, with TRBD2 as a possible D gene (6 bases). CDR1 and CDR2 from the germline V gene are MRHNA and SNTAGT. The CDR3 spans 15 residues. V lost 3 bases and J 3 bases, leaving 11 bases between the germline ends. The CDR3 region has the DNA TGTGCCAGCAGTGAGTTTGGGGAGGACACCGGGGAGCTGTTTTTT. This encodes CASSEFGEDTGELFF.

In this sample, this clone turned up once. This sequence joins TRBV6-1 and TRBJ1-1, with a tentative D call TRBD1 (6 bases). The V end lost 3 bases, the J end lost 0 bases, and 14 bases lay between the germline ends. CDR1 MNHNS and CDR2 SASEGT come from the germline V gene. The CDR3 spans 16 residues. The CDR3 here is CASSDRTDYLNTEAFF. The CDR3 DNA reads as TGTGCCAGCAGTGACCGGACAGACTATTTGAACACTGAAGCTTTCTTT.

The CDR3 sequence: CASSLEQGGGYGYTF. Here the CDR3 DNA reads TGTGCCAGCAGCTTAGAACAGGGCGGCGGCTATGGCTACACCTTC. The chain couples TRBV7-2 to TRBJ1-2, with D possibly being TRBD1 (6 bases). V lost 1 base, J lost 4 bases, and 13 bases lay in between. The CDR3 consists of 15 residues. Germline assignment: CDR1 SGHTA and CDR2 FQGNSA.

The V gene is TRBV7-9, the J gene TRBJ1-1, with 11 bases that match TRBD1. V dropped 1 base and J dropped 10; count of bases not matched to a gene: 2. This CDR3 spans 13 amino acids. Germline loops: CDR1 SEHNR, CDR2 FQNEAQ (reference sequence). Here the CDR3 DNA reads TGTGCCAGCAGCTTAGGGACAGGGGGCGCAGCTTTCTTT. Its protein is CASSLGTGGAAFF.

The sample holds one count of this clone. The rearrangement joins TRBV7-7 to TRBJ1-4, with D unclear. Germline V gene data show CDR1 as SSHAT and CDR2 as FNYEAQ (reference sequence). This CDR3 comprises 15 residues. The V end lost 5 bases, the J end lost 8 bases, and 18 bases lay between the germline ends. The CDR3 bases are TGTGCCAGCAGCCTCTCAGCGACCGACGGAGAAAAACTGTTTTTT. Protein: CASSLSATDGEKLFF.

The V call is TRBV30, the J call TRBJ1-3, with D possibly TRBD1 on 5 matching bases. Germline lookup yields CDR1 GTSNPN and CDR2 SVGIG (reference sequence). With 5 bases removed from V and 8 bases from J, the gap between germline ends came to 16 bases. The CDR3 length is 13 residues. The CDR3 is CAWSTAPLYTIYF. In nucleotides, the CDR3 is TGTGCCTGGTCGACAGCCCCTCTTTACACCATATATTTT.

The CDR3 spells CASSSTRTVKGNSPLHF. The CDR3 DNA reads as TGTGCCAGCAGCTCGACGCGCACAGTCAAGGGGAATTCACCCCTCCACTTT. This chain joins TRBV7-8 and TRBJ1-6, with a possible D match to TRBD1 (5 bases). The CDR3 contains 17 residues. Germline V gene lookup returns CDR1 SGHVS and CDR2 FQNEAQ. V lost 4 bases, J lost 7 bases, and 20 bases lay in between.

There are a few counts of this clone. The rearrangement links TRBV7-6 to TRBJ2-7; 10 nucleotides align to TRBD2. From germline, CDR1 is SGHVS and CDR2 FNYEAQ. The V and J ends lost 5 bases and 7 bases, in that order; junction bases with no gene match: 5. CDR3 length: 13 residues. In DNA, the CDR3 is TGTGCCAGCAGCATAAGACTAGCGGGTGAGCAGTACTTC. It translates to CASSIRLAGEQYF.

The rearrangement links TRBV11-2 to TRBJ2-7; possible D gene TRBD2, 6 bases. Germline V lookup: CDR1 SGHAT, CDR2 FQNNGV. V was cut by 5 bases and J by 2 bases, with 13 bases left in between. CDR3 size: 14 residues. The CDR3 sequence: CASSRRLEAYEQYF. Here the CDR3 DNA reads TGTGCCAGCAGCAGAAGACTAGAAGCCTACGAGCAGTACTTC. Full variable domain (missing parts from reference TRBV11-2 and TRBJ2-7): EAGVAQSPRYKIIEKRQSVAFWCNPISGHATLYWYQQILGQGPKLLIQFQNNGVVDDSQLPKDRFSAERLKGVDSTLKIQPAKLEDSAVYLCASSRRLEAYEQYFGPGTRLTVT.